This T cell receptor beta chain was sequenced in a study of cytomegalovirus exposure and HLA in healthy donors. Whole-study context: Researchers found that less than 90% of about 400 genotyped donors fell within the Caucasian-associated ancestry cluster. The study's findings and limits: Later on, an analysis showed TCR association rates differing by HLA locus, with DRB1 the most and HLA-C the fewest. When analyzed later, a missense DCLRE1C variant was found to be linked to TCR beta V- and J-gene trimming.

PCR employed 60 Vbeta and 13 Jbeta primers. Some clones are missing from TCRdb's copy, which holds only in-frame ones; the method was immunoSEQ multiplex PCR. The sample holds some 150,000 clones, about 82% seen once. On this clone itself: No antigen is known for it. One end of the junction does not line up with germline, which may come from a read error.

The CDR3 runs 11 residues. The germline CDR1 and CDR2 sequences are SQVTM and ANQGSEA. The sample was PBMCs. This TCR came from a man aged 25 to 40 in good health and CMV-seronegative. The chain joins TRBV29-1 to TRBJ1-2; 9 bases map to TRBD1. CDR3 loop: CSVEEQGADTF. CDR3 in DNA: TGCAGCGTCGAAGAACAGGGGGCTGACACCTTC. Looking up the rest from reference TRBV29-1 and TRBJ1-2 gives the full variable domain: SAVISQKPSRDICQRGTSLTIQCQVDSQVTMMFWYRQQPGQSLTLIATANQGSEATYESGFVIDKFPISRPNLTFSTLTVSNMSPEDSSIYLCSVEEQGADTFGSGTRLTVV.